This T cell receptor (beta chain) derives from a study of blood T cell repertoires in COVID-19 (TCRdb year 2020). About the investigation overall: Samples from collaborators originated in the United States, Italy and Spain and spanned both the acute and convalescent phases of COVID-19. The material from the prospective study consisted of cDNA or gDNA derived from T cells, B-cell-depleted T cells, or PBMCs. The dataset comprised deeply sampled blood TCRbeta repertoires from subjects exposed to, actively infected with, or recovered from COVID-19. The repertoires were released in a freely available public database meant as a resource for research on the immune response to SARS-CoV-2. The samples were drawn from two sources: the first 160 participants of the ongoing ImmuneRACE study, and 1,000 to 1,500 subjects contributed by 6 global collaborators. A de-identified subject ID, COVID-19 status, age in years and sex were almost always included in the sample metadata. Where HLA class I and class II types were available, the types were taken from metadata supplied by the sample provider, not from assay-based typing. Points the paper makes about the study in general: How much clinical and demographic metadata was included differed by source and by participant, and the metadata was provided uncurated.

V is shortened by 2 bases, J by 6 bases, and the region joining them spans 10 bases. The germline V gene yields MNHEY for CDR1 and SVGAGI for CDR2. The CDR3 contains 13 residues, cysteine and phenylalanine counted. Only the CDR3 part of the read is kept: 39 bases, read in frame from the first base. Another Seattle source contributed samples from volunteer blood donors who had recovered from COVID-19. Each collaborating institution followed its own protocols to collect whole blood in K2EDTA tubes. Collaborator samples were shipped for TCRbeta analysis as frozen whole blood, isolated PBMCs, or DNA extracted from either sample type. As regards this clone: The antigen this receptor binds is unknown. Base-call qualities are not available, and no considerably larger clone is one nucleotide away.

TCRbeta CDR3 regions were amplified from genomic DNA by means of the immunoSEQ Assay, a bias-controlled multiplex PCR. Under the source paper's analysis protocol: The number of nucleated cells in each sample was estimated from the amplification of reference gene primers within the assay. To quantify the absolute abundance of each unique TCRbeta CDR3 rearrangement, sequence reads were collapsed and filtered. For each sample, productive Simpson clonality was calculated as the square root of Simpson's diversity index over productive rearrangements. The clones in this table, taken by TCRdb from immuneACCESS, are in-frame only. Not every clone is retained; where verified, under half of the shortfall comes from an unresolved V gene, and the cause of the rest is unknown. That table furnishes V, J and clone size, whereas the DNA furnished D and trimming. This sample lists about 260,000 clones; 87% were detected once. About 1.6% of the sample is taken by the ten largest.

The receptor comes from a woman in her 40s who had recovered from COVID-19. The chain joins TRBV6-5 to TRBJ2-5; TRBD2 might be the D gene, on 7 matching bases. Sequenced material: peripheral blood. The encoded CDR3 is CASSYGGAQTQYF. Here is the DNA: TGTGCCAGCAGTTACGGGGGGGCGCAGACCCAGTACTTC.